This T cell receptor (beta chain) stems from a study of technical replicates of blood from a few donors. Trimming cost V 8 bases and J 4 bases, with 21 bases left between them. The CDR3 spans 16 residues. CDR1 is MDHEN and CDR2 is SYDVKM in the germline V gene. The data were produced by immunoSEQ multiplex PCR, yet TCRdb's version contains in-frame clones alone and is incomplete. The table includes almost 90,000 clones, approximately 93% detected once. The TCR comes from a human donor in good health. This chain joins TRBV28 and TRBJ1-5; maybe TRBD1 (6 bases). The sequencing sample was made of T cells isolated from PBMCs. CDR3 coding DNA: TGTGCCAGCCAAGTCGGACAGCGAAGGGTAAATCAGCCCCAGCATTTT. It yields the protein CASQVGQRRVNQPQHF.